This is a list of T cell receptor beta chains from one sample in a study of OX40 agonist ivuxolimab in advanced cancers. The table came from immunoSEQ multiplex PCR; TCRdb's copy has only in-frame clones and leaves some out. The sample contains about 100,000 clones, roughly four fifths of which appear only once. The sample in question was CD4+ or CD8+ T cells sorted from blood, obtained in a trial of the OX40 agonist ivuxolimab. These receptors originate from an adult with an advanced solid tumor such as melanoma, head and neck, liver or kidney cancer. Each CDR3 is given with its conserved first and last residue. A D gene is named only where the DNA matches it firmly. Size values are once, few and many counts, or a class for expanded clones, and some rows have none.

. TRBJ1-1 . TRBV10-3 TGTGCCATCAGTGAGCCCCGGGACGGCACTGAAGCTTTCTTT CAISEPRDGTEAFF
. TRBJ2-7 TRBD1 TRBV6-5 TGTGCCAGCAGTGGTGACAGGGTGAGTCCCTACGAGCAGTACTTC CASSGDRVSPYEQYF
. TRBJ2-2 . TRBV27 TGTGCCAGCAGTTTATCAGGGGGTATGATGTTTTTT CASSLSGGMMFF
. TRBJ2-1 . TRBV2 TGTGCCAGCAGTGAAGACTTATTTCGATCCAATGAGCAGTTCTTC CASSEDLFRSNEQFF
. TRBJ2-7 . TRBV19 TGTGCCAGTAGTAAAGGACAGCACTCCTACGAGCAGTACTTC CASSKGQHSYEQYF
. TRBJ2-5 TRBD2 TRBV5-8 TGTGCCAGCAGCTCCACTAGCGGGGGTACGCAAGAGACCCAGTACTTC CASSSTSGGTQETQYF
. TRBJ2-7 TRBD1 TRBV18 TGTGCCAGCTCACATCCGGGACAGGGTACCCCCTACGAGCAGTACTTC CASSHPGQGTPYEQYF
few TRBJ1-6 . TRBV6-4 TGTGCCAGCAGTGCCCAGGGGTCACCCCTCCACTTT CASSAQGSPLHF
. TRBJ2-3 . TRBV9 TGTGCCAGCAGCGTAGCCGGGGGTGGGGGCACAGATACGCAGTATTTT CASSVAGGGGTDTQYF
. TRBJ1-4 . TRBV7-9 TGTGCCAGCAGCTTAGGGGCAGGGGCTACGGAGCCCTTGGGAGAAAAACTGTTTTTT CASSLGAGATEPLGEKLFF
. TRBJ2-3 TRBD2 TRBV6-5 TGTGCCAGCAGCTTGACTAGCGGGAGCACAGATACGCAGTATTTT CASSLTSGSTDTQYF